The T cell receptor beta chain under discussion was sequenced for a study of cytomegalovirus exposure and HLA in healthy donors. Broader study findings: Earlier results showed most TCR beta V segments being productive about 87% or about 30% of the time.

The primer mix had 60 Vbeta and 13 Jbeta primers. Produced via immunoSEQ multiplex PCR; TCRdb's table is partial and in-frame only. The table shows under 200,000 clones, with around 79% occurring only once. In regard to this clone: Antigen: not known.

Germline V gene lookup returns CDR1 SGDLS and CDR2 YYNGEE. The CDR3 totals 15 residues. The V and J ends lost 7 bases and 6 bases respectively, with 19 bases between them. The receptor was isolated from a male donor in good health and CMV-seropositive. The chain employs TRBV9 and TRBJ2-2, with D possibly matching TRBD2 (6 bases). The sequencing input was PBMCs. CDR3 sequence (DNA): TGTGCCAGCCGCGGGGTTGGTCGGGGGTCCGGGGAGCTGTTTTTT. Protein product: CASRGVGRGSGELFF.